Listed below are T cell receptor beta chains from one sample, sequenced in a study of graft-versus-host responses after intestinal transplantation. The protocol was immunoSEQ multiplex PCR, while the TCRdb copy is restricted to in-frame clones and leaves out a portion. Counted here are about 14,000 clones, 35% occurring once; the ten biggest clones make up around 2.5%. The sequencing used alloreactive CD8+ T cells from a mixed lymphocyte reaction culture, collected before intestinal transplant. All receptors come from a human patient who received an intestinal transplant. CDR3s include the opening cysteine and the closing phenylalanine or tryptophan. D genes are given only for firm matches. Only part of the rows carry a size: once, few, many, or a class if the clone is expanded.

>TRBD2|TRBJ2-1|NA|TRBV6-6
TGTGCCAGCCATCGGGGGGACAATGAGCAGTTCTTC
CASHRGDNEQFF
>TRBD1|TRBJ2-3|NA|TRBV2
TGTGCCAGCCACCCCCTTGCGAGGGGGCCAGATACGCAGTATTTT
CASHPLARGPDTQYF
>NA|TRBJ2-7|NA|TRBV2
TGTGCCAGCAGTGATTCAGATTCCTACGAGCAGTACTTC
CASSDSDSYEQYF
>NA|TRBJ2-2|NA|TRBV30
TGTGCCTGGAGGGAGGTCGTGAACACCGGGGAGCTGTTTTTT
CAWREVVNTGELFF
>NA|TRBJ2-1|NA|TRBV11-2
TGTGCCAGCAGCCTGATTAATGAGCAGTTCTTC
CASSLINEQFF
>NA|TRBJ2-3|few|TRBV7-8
TGTGCCAGCAGCTTAGGACTATTCCTAACTAGCACAGATACGCAGTATTTT
CASSLGLFLTSTDTQYF
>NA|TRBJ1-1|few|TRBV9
TGTGCCAGCAGCTCGCGGGACATCTTAAAATCGACTGAAGCTTTCTTT
CASSSRDILKSTEAFF
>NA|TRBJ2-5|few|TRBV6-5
TGTGCCAGCAGTCATTCGGACTCAGTGGGGGAGACCCAGTACTTC
CASSHSDSVGETQYF
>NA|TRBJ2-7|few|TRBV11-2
TGTGCCAGCAGCTTAGTTTCCTACGAGCAGTACTTC
CASSLVSYEQYF
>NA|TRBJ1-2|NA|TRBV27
TGTGCCACGGCAGGGTACTATGGCTACACCTTC
CATAGYYGYTF
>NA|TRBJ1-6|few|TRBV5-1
TGCGCCAGCAGCTTGTCTCCAGCCAGGAGATCACCCCTCCACTTT
CASSLSPARRSPLHF
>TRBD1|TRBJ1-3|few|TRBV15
TGTGCCACCAGCAGAACCCTCCAGGGGGCTGGAAACACCATATATTTT
CATSRTLQGAGNTIYF
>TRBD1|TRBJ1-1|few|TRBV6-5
TGTGCCAGCAGTTACGGGGACAGGCTGAACACTGAAGCTTTCTTT
CASSYGDRLNTEAFF
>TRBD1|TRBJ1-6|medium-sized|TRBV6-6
TGTGCCAGCAGTTATGTGGGACAGGCTAATTCACCCCTCCACTTT
CASSYVGQANSPLHF
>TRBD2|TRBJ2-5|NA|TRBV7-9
TGTGCCAGCAGCCTACTGGACTCACCCGGGGGGGAGACCCAGTACTTC
CASSLLDSPGGETQYF
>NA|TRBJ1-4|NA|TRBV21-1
TGTGCCAGCAGAAATCTAATAGCCTACAAGGTGCATAATGAAAAACTGTTTTTT
CASRNLIAYKVHNEKLFF
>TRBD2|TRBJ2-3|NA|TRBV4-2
TGTGCCAGCAGCCACCCGGGACTAGCGGACTGGGGGGGCACAGATACGCAGTATTTT
CASSHPGLADWGGTDTQYF
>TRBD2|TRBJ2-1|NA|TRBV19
TGTGCCAGTAGTATAGCCCTAGCGGACTACAATGAGCAGTTCTTC
CASSIALADYNEQFF
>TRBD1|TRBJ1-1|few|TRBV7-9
TGTGCCAGCAGCTCTAGCGGGACAGCGAACACTGAAGCTTTCTTT
CASSSSGTANTEAFF
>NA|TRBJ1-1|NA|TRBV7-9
TGTGCCAGCAGCTTAGGGGTGGTCACTGAAGCTTTCTTT
CASSLGVVTEAFF
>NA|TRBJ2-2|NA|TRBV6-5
TGTGCCAGCCGTTTCGGGGCGCCGAACACCGGGGAGCTGTTTTTT
CASRFGAPNTGELFF
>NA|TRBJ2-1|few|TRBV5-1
TGCGCCAGCAGCTTGGGACACCAGAACAATGAGCAGTTCTTC
CASSLGHQNNEQFF
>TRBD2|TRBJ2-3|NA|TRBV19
TGTGCCAGTAGTATAGGCCCTAGCGGGGGGGCAATTTGGGGCCAAGATACGCAGTATTTT
CASSIGPSGGAIWGQDTQYF
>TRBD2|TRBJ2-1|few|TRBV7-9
TGTGCCAGCAGCTCAACGGGGGGGAATAATGAGCAGTTCTTC
CASSSTGGNNEQFF
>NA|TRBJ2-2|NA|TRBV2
TGTGCCAGCGGGGGTAGTTACACCGGGGAGCTGTTTTTT
CASGGSYTGELFF
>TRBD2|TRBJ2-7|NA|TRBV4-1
TGCGCCAGCAGCTTGGGACTAGTTAGCGACGAGCAGTACTTC
CASSLGLVSDEQYF
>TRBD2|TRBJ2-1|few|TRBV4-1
TGCGCCAGCAGCCAAGGCCGGGGGGGCCTGGATGAGCAGTTCTTC
CASSQGRGGLDEQFF
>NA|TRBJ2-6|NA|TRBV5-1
TGCGCCAGCAGCTTGGGGACGGCCCCTTCTGGGGCCAACGTCCTGACTTTC
CASSLGTAPSGANVLTF
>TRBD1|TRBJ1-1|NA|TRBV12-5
TGTGCTAGTGGTGCGGGACAGTTCATGAACACTGAAGCTTTCTTT
CASGAGQFMNTEAFF
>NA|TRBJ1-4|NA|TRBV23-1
TGCGCCAGCATGGGTCATACGAGCGAAAAACTGTTTTTT
CASMGHTSEKLFF
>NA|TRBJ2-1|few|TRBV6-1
TGTGCCAGCAGTGAAGGACTATTCAATGAGCAGTTCTTC
CASSEGLFNEQFF
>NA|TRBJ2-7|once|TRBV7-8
TGTGCCAGCGCTAACCACCTACTGGACACATTACTACGAGAGCAGTACTTC
CASANHLLDTLLREQYF
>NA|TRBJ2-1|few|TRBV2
TGTGCCAGCAGTTCCGGCAGCTCCTACAATGAGCAGTTCTTC
CASSSGSSYNEQFF
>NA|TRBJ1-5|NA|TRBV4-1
TGCGCCAGCAGCCTGGGGGGACTCGGAGTTGGAAATCAGCCCCAGCATTTT
CASSLGGLGVGNQPQHF
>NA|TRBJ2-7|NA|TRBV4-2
TGTGCCAGCAGCCAAGGGGGGGTCTACGAGCAGTACTTC
CASSQGGVYEQYF
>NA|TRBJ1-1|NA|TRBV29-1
TGCAGCGTTGAAGATAGGACAATTAGGGCCCCGCGTGAAGCTTTCTTT
CSVEDRTIRAPREAFF
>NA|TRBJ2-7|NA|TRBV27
TGTGCCAGCAGTTTATCGATCGGGGCCTACGAGCAGTACTTC
CASSLSIGAYEQYF
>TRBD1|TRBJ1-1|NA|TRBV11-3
TGTGCCAGCAGCGTCAGGGGGCCGGGGACTGAAGCTTTCTTT
CASSVRGPGTEAFF
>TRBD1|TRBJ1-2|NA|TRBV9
TGTGCCAGCAGTGAAACCGGGACAGCCTTTTATGGCTACACCTTC
CASSETGTAFYGYTF